The 9 T cell receptor beta chains below were found in one sample sequenced in a study of control samples from healthy donors and cancer patients. The assay was immunoSEQ multiplex PCR, and TCRdb's table has in-frame clones only and misses some. The table lists approximately 81,000 clones, approximately 94% of them singletons. The sequenced sample consisted of blood. These receptors came from a woman aged 18-35 years in good health.

The V gene is TRBV3-1 (or the pseudogene TRBV3-2), the J gene TRBJ1-2; D unresolved. Trimming pared 4 bases from V and 7 bases from J, leaving 22 bases between. Germline lookup yields CDR1 LGHDT and CDR2 YNNKEL (reference sequence). The CDR3 is 16 amino acids. The CDR3 region has the DNA TGTGCCAGCAGCCCCAAGGAGCTTGGCGGAAGGTCTGGCTACACCTTC. This translates into CASSPKELGGRSGYTF.

V usage is TRBV6-5 and J usage is TRBJ2-1; D gene uncertain. Germline V gene lookup returns CDR1 MNHEY and CDR2 SVGAGI. V was shortened by 8 bases and J by 0 bases, with 11 bases between the two germline ends. The CDR3 extends over 14 amino acids. CDR3 residues: CASLQRSSYNEQFF. The CDR3 DNA reads TGTGCCAGCCTCCAGAGGAGCTCCTACAATGAGCAGTTCTTC.

The chain carries TRBV18 and TRBJ2-2; D might be TRBD1 (6 bases). From germline, CDR1 is KGHSH and CDR2 LQKENI. This CDR3 spans 15 amino acids. The V and J ends lost 2 bases and 3 bases respectively, with 10 bases between them. CDR3: CASSPAGVDTGELFF. DNA for the CDR3: TGTGCCAGCTCACCAGCAGGGGTGGACACCGGGGAGCTGTTTTTT.

The rearrangement joins TRBV14 to TRBJ1-1, with 7 bases that match TRBD1. The junction had 8 bases not matched to a gene; V was cut back by 6 bases and J by 1 base. Looked up from germline, CDR1 is SGHDN and CDR2 is FVKESK. CDR3 length: 15 amino acids. The CDR3 region is CASRDDRAGNTEAFF. In DNA, the CDR3 is TGTGCCAGCAGGGACGACAGGGCAGGGAACACTGAAGCTTTCTTT.

CDR3: CSDHWGGYPYEQYF. The CDR3 region has the DNA TGCAGCGATCATTGGGGGGGGTACCCCTACGAGCAGTACTTC. The chain links TRBV29-1 to TRBJ2-7; 7 nucleotides align to TRBD2. Trimming took 7 bases from V and 2 from J; bases not matched to a gene: 11. The CDR3 covers 14 residues. CDR1 is SQVTM, CDR2 ANQGSEA, per germline.

This clone occurred once. The chain combines TRBV2 with TRBJ1-1; D is ambiguous. V shed 5 bases and J shed 1 base, with 8 bases lying between them. There are 13 residues in the CDR3. CDR1 is SNHLY, CDR2 FYNNEI, per germline. The chain's CDR3 is CASSPTANTEAFF. For the CDR3, the DNA is TGTGCCAGCAGTCCTACAGCGAACACTGAAGCTTTCTTT. Looking up the rest from reference TRBV2 and TRBJ1-1 gives the full variable domain: EPEVTQTPSHQVTQMGQEVILRCVPISNHLYFYWYRQILGQKVEFLVSFYNNEISEKSEIFDDQFSVERPDGSNFTLKIRSTKLEDSAMYFCASSPTANTEAFFGQGTRLTVV.

This chain links TRBV9 with TRBJ2-6; tentatively, D is TRBD1 (5 bases). Trimming shortened V by 5 bases and J by 2 bases, and 14 bases separated the two germline ends. From germline, CDR1 is SGDLS and CDR2 YYNGEE. The CDR3 is made up of 16 amino acids. The CDR3 DNA reads as TGTGCCAGCAGACACGGAAGGGGCCCTGGGGCCAACGTCCTGACTTTC. This translates into CASRHGRGPGANVLTF. The complete variable domain, with remaining parts taken from reference TRBV9 and TRBJ2-6, reads DSGVTQTPKHLITATGQRVTLRCSPRSGDLSVYWYQQSLDQGLQFLIQYYNGEERAKGNILERFSAQQFPDLHSELNLSSLELGDSALYFCASRHGRGPGANVLTFGAGSRLTVL.

The chain couples TRBV7-2 to TRBJ2-3; 10 positions match TRBD2. With V trimmed by 5 bases and J by 8 bases, 10 bases remained unmatched. The germline V gene has CDR1 SGHTA and CDR2 FQGNSA. This CDR3 has 15 amino acids. In nucleotides, the CDR3 is TGTGCCAGCAGCCCTACTAGCGGGAATGGCGCTACGCAGTATTTT. Translated, it gives CASSPTSGNGATQYF. The whole variable domain, filled in from reference TRBV7-2 and TRBJ2-3, reads GAGVSQSPSNKVTEKGKDVELRCDPISGHTALYWYRQSLGQGLEFLIYFQGNSAPDKSGLPSDRFSAERTGGSVSTLTIQRTQQEDSAVYLCASSPTSGNGATQYFGPGTRLTVL.

V and J are TRBV3-1 (or the pseudogene TRBV3-2) and TRBJ2-7, with D perhaps TRBD1 (6 bases). This CDR3 comprises 14 residues. Germline CDR1 reads LGHDT; CDR2 reads YNNKEL (reference sequence). The V end was cut by 0 bases, the J end by 2 bases, with 8 bases between. For the CDR3, the DNA is TGTGCCAGCAGCCAAGATACAGGGCCCTACGAGCAGTACTTC. It translates to CASSQDTGPYEQYF.